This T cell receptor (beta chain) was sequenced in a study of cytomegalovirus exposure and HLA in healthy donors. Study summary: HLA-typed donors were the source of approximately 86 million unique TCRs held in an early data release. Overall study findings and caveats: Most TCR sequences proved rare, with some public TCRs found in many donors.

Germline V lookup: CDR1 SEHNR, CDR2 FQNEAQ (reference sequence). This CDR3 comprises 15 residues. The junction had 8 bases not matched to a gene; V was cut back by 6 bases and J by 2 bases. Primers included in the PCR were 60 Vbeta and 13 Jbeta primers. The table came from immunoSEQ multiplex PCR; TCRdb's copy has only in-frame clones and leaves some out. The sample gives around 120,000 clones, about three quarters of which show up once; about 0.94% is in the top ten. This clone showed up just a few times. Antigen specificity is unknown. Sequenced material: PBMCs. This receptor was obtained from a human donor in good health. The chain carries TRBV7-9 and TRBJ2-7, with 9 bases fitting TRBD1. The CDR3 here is CASSVMDRGPYEQYF. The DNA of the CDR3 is TGTGCCAGCAGTGTTATGGACAGGGGTCCCTACGAGCAGTACTTC.